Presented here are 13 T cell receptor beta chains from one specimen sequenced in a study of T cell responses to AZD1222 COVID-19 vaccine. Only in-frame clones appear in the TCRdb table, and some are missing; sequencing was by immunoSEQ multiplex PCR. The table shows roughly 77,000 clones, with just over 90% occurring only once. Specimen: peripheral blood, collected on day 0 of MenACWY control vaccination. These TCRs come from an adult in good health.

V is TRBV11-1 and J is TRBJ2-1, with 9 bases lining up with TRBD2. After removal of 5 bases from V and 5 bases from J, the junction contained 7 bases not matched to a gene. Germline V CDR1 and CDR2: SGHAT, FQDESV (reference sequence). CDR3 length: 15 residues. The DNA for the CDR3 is TGTGCCAGCAGCCCCGGGACTAGCAGAGACAATGAGCAGTTCTTC. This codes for CASSPGTSRDNEQFF.

CDR3 amino acids: CASSLARRADEQYF. As DNA, the CDR3 is TGTGCCAGCAGCTTAGCCCGAAGGGCTGACGAGCAGTACTTC. V and J are TRBV5-4 and TRBJ2-7, with D hard to call. V was trimmed by 2 bases and J by 5 bases, leaving 14 bases between them. The CDR3 runs 14 residues. Germline V gene lookup returns CDR1 SGHNT and CDR2 YYREEE (reference sequence).

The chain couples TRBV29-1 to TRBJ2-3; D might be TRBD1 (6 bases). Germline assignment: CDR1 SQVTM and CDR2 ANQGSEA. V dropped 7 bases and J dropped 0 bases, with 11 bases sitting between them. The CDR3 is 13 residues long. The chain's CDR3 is CSDSQGSTDTQYF. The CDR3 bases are TGCAGCGACTCCCAGGGGAGCACAGATACGCAGTATTTT.

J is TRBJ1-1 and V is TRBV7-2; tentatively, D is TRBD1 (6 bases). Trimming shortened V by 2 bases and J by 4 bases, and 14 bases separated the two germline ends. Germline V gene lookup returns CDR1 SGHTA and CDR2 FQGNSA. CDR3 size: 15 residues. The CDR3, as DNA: TGTGCCAGCAGCTTATACCAGGGGTTGAGCACTGAAGCTTTCTTT. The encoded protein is CASSLYQGLSTEAFF.

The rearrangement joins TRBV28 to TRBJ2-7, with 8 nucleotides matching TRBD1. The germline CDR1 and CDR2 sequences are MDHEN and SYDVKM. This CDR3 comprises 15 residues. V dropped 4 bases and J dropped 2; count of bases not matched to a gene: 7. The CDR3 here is CASSSSGQETYEQYF. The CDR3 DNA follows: TGTGCCAGCAGTTCCTCGGGACAGGAGACCTACGAGCAGTACTTC.

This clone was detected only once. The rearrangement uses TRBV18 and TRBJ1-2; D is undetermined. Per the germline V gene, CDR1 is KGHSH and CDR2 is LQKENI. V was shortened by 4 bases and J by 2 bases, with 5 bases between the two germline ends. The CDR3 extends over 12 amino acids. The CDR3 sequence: CASSLLNYGYTF. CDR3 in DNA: TGTGCCAGCTCACTCCTCAACTATGGCTACACCTTC.

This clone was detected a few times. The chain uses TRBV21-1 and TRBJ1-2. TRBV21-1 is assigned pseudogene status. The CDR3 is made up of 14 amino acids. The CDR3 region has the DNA TGTGCCAGCGTAAGAAGGAAGGGCCCCCATGGCTACACCTTC. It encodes CASVRRKGPHGYTF.

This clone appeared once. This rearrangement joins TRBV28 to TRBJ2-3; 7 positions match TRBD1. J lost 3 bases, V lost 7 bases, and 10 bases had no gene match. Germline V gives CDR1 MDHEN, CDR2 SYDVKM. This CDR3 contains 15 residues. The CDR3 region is CASNLGGVGTDTQYF. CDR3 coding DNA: TGTGCCAGCAACCTAGGGGGCGTTGGAACAGATACGCAGTATTTT.

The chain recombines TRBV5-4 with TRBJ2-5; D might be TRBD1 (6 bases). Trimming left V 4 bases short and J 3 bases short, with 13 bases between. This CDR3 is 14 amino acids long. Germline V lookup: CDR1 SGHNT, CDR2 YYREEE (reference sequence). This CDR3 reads CASSISGTKETQYF. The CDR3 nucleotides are TGTGCCAGCAGCATATCCGGGACAAAAGAGACCCAGTACTTC.

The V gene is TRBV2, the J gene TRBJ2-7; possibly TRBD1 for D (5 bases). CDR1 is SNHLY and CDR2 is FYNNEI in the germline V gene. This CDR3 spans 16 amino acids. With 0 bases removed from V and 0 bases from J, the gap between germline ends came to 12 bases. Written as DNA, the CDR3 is TGTGCCAGCAGTGAAGCGTTACGACAGCCCTCCTACGAGCAGTACTTC. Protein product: CASSEALRQPSYEQYF.

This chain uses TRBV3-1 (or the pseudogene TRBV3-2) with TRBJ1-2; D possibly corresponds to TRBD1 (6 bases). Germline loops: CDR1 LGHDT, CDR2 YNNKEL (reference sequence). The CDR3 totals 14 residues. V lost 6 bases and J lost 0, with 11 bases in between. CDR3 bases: TGTGCCAGCAGACAACAGGGTTCTAACTATGGCTACACCTTC. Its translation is CASRQQGSNYGYTF.

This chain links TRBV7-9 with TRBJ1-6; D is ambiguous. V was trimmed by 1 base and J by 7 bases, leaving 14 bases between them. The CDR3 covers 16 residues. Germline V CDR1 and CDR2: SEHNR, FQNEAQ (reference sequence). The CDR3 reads CASSLGSHRDNSPLHF. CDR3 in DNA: TGTGCCAGCAGCTTAGGGTCCCACCGAGACAATTCACCCCTCCACTTT.

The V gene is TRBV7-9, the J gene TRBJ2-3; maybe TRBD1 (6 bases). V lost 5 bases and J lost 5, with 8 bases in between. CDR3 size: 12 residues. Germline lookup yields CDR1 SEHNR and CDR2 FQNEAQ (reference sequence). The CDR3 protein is CASSPRGDTQYF. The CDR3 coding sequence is TGTGCCAGCAGCCCCAGGGGAGATACGCAGTATTTT.